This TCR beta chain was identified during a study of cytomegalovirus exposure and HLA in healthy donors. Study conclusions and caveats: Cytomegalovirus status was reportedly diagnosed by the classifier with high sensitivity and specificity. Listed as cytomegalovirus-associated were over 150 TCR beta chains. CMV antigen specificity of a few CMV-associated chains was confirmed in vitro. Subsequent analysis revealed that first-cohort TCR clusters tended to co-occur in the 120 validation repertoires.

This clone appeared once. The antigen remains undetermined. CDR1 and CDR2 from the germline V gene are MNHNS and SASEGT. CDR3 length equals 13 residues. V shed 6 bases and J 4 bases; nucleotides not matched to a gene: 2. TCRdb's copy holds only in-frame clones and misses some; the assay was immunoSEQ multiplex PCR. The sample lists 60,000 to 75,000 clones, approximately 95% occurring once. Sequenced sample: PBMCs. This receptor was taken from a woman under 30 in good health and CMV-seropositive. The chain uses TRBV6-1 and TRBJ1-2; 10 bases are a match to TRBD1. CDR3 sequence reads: CASRGQGFYGYTF. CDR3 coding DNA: TGTGCCAGCAGGGGACAGGGGTTCTATGGCTACACCTTC.